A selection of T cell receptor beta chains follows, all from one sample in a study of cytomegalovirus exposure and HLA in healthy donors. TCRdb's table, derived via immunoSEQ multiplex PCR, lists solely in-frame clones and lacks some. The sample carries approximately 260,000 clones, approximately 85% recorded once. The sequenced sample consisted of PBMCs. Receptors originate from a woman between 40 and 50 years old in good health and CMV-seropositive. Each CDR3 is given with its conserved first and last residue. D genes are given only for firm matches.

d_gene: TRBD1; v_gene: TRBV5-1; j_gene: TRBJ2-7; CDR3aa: CASSPTGLYEQYF; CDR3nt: TGCGCCAGCAGCCCGACAGGGTTGTACGAGCAGTACTTC
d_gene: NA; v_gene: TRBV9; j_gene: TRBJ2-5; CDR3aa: CASSPTAWAPETQYF; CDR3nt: TGTGCCAGCAGCCCTACGGCCTGGGCCCCTGAGACCCAGTACTTC
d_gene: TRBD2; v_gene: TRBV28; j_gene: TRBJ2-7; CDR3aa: CASSLERASGSGEQYF; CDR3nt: TGTGCCAGCAGTCTAGAGCGGGCTAGCGGGAGTGGTGAGCAGTACTTC
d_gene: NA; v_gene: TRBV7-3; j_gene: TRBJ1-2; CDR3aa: CASSTYTGDGYTF; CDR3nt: TGTGCCAGCAGCACATATACAGGAGATGGCTACACCTTC
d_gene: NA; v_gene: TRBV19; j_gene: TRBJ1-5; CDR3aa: CASRDRHFNSNQPQHF; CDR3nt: TGTGCCAGTAGGGACAGACACTTCAATAGCAATCAGCCCCAGCATTTT
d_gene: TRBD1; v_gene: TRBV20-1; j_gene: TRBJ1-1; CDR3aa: CSARTGAEAFF; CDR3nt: TGCAGTGCTAGGACAGGGGCTGAAGCTTTCTTT
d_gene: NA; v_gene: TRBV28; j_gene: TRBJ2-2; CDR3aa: CASSLAGFSTGELFF; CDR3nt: TGTGCCAGCAGTTTAGCGGGATTTAGCACCGGGGAGCTGTTTTTT
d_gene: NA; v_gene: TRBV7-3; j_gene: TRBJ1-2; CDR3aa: CASSPTAPQANYGYTF; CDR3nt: TGTGCCAGCAGCCCTACTGCACCCCAAGCTAACTATGGCTACACCTTC
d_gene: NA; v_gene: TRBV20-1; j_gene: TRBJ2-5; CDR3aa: CSARAGETQYF; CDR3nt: TGCAGTGCTAGGGCGGGGGAGACCCAGTACTTC
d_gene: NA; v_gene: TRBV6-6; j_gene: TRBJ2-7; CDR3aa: CASRGGNLWAEQYF; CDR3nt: TGTGCCAGCAGAGGGGGAAACCTATGGGCCGAGCAGTACTTC
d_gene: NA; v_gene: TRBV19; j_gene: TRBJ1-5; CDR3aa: CASNAGRPYSNQPQHF; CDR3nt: TGTGCCAGTAACGCGGGCCGGCCTTATAGCAATCAGCCCCAGCATTTT
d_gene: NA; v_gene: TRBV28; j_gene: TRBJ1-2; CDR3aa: CASSSRGRGGGYTF; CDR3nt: TGTGCCAGCAGTTCTCGAGGGAGGGGGGGTGGCTACACCTTC
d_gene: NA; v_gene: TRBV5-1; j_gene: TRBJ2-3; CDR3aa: CASSLAIGGGTDTQYF; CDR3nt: TGCGCCAGCAGCTTGGCCATTGGAGGGGGCACAGATACGCAGTATTTT